Given below is one TCR beta chain in context. What it recognizes is unknown. The data originate from a study of monozygotic twins with inflammatory bowel disease. Whole-study results and caveats: On the inverse Simpson index, IBD patients scored lower for TCRbeta diversity than healthy co-twins.

For every TCR library, about 3,500 ng of total RNA was used. For each CDR3 protein, TCRdb gives one entry from its re-call of the 5' RACE reads, without DNA. The sample holds fewer than 150,000 distinct CDR3 sequences. Germline loops: CDR1 MNHEY, CDR2 SVGAGI. The CDR3 extends over 16 amino acids. The sample was blood. The origin of this receptor is a human donor with ulcerative colitis or Crohn's disease, or a healthy co-twin of an affected twin (not recorded which). The chain is built from TRBV6-5 and TRBJ1-2; TCRdb's D gene call, TRBD1, goes unchecked for lack of DNA. The chain's CDR3 is CASSYARGQVDRGYTF.